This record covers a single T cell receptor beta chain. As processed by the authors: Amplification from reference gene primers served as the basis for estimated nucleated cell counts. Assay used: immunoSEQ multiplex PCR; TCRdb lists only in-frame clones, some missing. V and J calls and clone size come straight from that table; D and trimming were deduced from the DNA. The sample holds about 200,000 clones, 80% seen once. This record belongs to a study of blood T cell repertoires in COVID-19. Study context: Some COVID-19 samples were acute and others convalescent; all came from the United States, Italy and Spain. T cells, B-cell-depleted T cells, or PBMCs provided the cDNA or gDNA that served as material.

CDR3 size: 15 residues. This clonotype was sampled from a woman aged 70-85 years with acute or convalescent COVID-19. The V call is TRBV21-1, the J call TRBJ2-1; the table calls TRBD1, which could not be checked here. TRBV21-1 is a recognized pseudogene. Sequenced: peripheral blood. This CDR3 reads CASSKDPGGYNEQFF. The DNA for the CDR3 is TGTGCCAGCAGCAAAGATCCAGGGGGCTACAATGAGCAGTTCTTC.